This is a list of T cell receptor beta chains from one sample in a study of CD8 T cells in ankylosing spondylitis. TCRdb processed the 5' RACE reads anew with MiXCR; each CDR3 protein has one entry. The sample records 220,000 or so distinct CDR3 sequences, under 12% being singletons. Sequenced sample: blood, either unsorted or a sorted T cell fraction (not recorded which). Every receptor here comes from a male donor with ankylosing spondylitis or in good health (not recorded which). Both conserved end residues are part of each CDR3. D genes are given only for firm matches. Only part of the rows carry a size: once, few, many, or a class if the clone is expanded.

j_call clone_size d_call v_call cdr3_aa cdr3_nt
TRBJ2-3 - - TRBV12-3/TRBV12-4 CASSLRARLRGGTDTQYF TGTGCCAGCAGTCTTAGGGCCCGACTTAGAGGCGGCACAGATACGCAGTATTTT
TRBJ1-1 many - TRBV15 CATSRVTEDTEAFF TGTGCCACCAGCAGAGTGACAGAGGACACTGAAGCTTTCTTT
TRBJ1-2 many - TRBV5-1 CASSFDGNYGYTF TGCGCCAGCAGCTTCGACGGGAACTATGGCTACACCTTC
TRBJ2-5 - - TRBV28 CASSLSSRARGDETQYF TGTGCCAGCAGTTTATCTTCCCGCGCCAGGGGTGACGAGACCCAGTACTTC
TRBJ2-1 few - TRBV5-6 CASSHTGDEQFF TGTGCCAGCAGTCACACGGGTGATGAGCAGTTCTTC
TRBJ2-1 few - TRBV10-3 CAISEPRGGADEQFF TGTGCCATCAGTGAGCCCAGGGGCGGGGCGGATGAGCAGTTCTTC
TRBJ2-1 many - TRBV7-3 CASSLSAVYNEQFF TGTGCCAGCAGCTTATCGGCGGTGTACAATGAGCAGTTCTTC
TRBJ1-3 - - TRBV2 CASSKPGQGSGNTIYF TGTGCCAGCAGTAAACCGGGACAAGGCTCTGGAAACACCATATATTTT
TRBJ1-1 many - TRBV5-1 CASSARDENTEAFF TGCGCCAGCAGCGCCCGGGACGAAAACACTGAAGCTTTCTTT
TRBJ1-1 few TRBD1 TRBV7-9 CASISGQGTLNTEAFF TGTGCCAGCATTTCAGGACAGGGGACCTTGAACACTGAAGCTTTCTTT
TRBJ1-2 many - TRBV7-3 CASSLTRPTYTF TGTGCCAGCAGCTTAACCAGGCCTACCTACACCTTC
TRBJ2-2 many - TRBV12-3/TRBV12-4 CASSLASQGNTGELFF TGTGCCAGCAGTTTAGCGTCGCAGGGGAACACCGGGGAGCTGTTTTTT
TRBJ1-1 many TRBD1 TRBV5-1 CASSFTTGPLSEAFF TGCGCCAGCAGCTTTACGACAGGGCCACTATCTGAAGCTTTCTTT
TRBJ2-3 many TRBD2 TRBV5-1 CASSLEGLAGGNTDTQYF TGCGCCAGCAGCTTGGAGGGACTAGCGGGGGGAAACACAGATACGCAGTATTTT
TRBJ2-2 - TRBD2 TRBV5-1 CASSWAGRDTGELFF TGCGCCAGCAGCTGGGCAGGGAGGGACACCGGGGAGCTGTTTTTT
TRBJ1-6 - - TRBV30 CAWMVGRGAVNSPLHF TGTGCCTGGATGGTCGGACGCGGGGCAGTTAATTCACCCCTCCACTTT
TRBJ2-7 few TRBD2 TRBV5-1 CASSLEGGLEQYF TGCGCCAGCAGCTTGGAGGGAGGGCTCGAGCAGTACTTC
TRBJ2-5 - TRBD1 TRBV12-3/TRBV12-4 CASSFAGIGRGQETQDF TGTGCCAGCAGTTTCGCTGGTATCGGCAGGGGGCAAGAGACCCAGGACTTC
TRBJ2-7 few TRBD2 TRBV7-9 CASSSAGGPYEQYF TGTGCCAGCAGCTCAGCGGGGGGGCCCTACGAGCAGTACTTC
TRBJ1-1 many - TRBV20-1 CSARPWGGLDTEAFF TGCAGTGCTAGGCCTTGGGGAGGGCTGGACACTGAAGCTTTCTTT
TRBJ2-3 - - TRBV6-2/TRBV6-3 CASSARQEGTDTQYF TGTGCCAGCAGTGCCCGACAGGAGGGCACAGATACGCAGTATTTT
TRBJ1-1 - - TRBV5-1 CASSFNLGNTEAFF TGCGCCAGCAGCTTTAATTTGGGGAACACTGAAGCTTTCTTT
TRBJ2-1 - TRBD2 TRBV5-1 CASSLVWGLAGGSYNEQFF TGCGCCAGCAGCTTGGTATGGGGACTAGCGGGGGGCTCCTACAATGAGCAGTTCTTC
TRBJ2-5 many TRBD1 TRBV11-2 CASSLVGGSGKTQYF TGTGCCAGCAGCTTAGTAGGGGGCTCGGGGAAGACCCAGTACTTC
TRBJ2-1 many TRBD2 TRBV11-2 CASSFTPGLGYNEQFF TGTGCCAGCAGCTTCACTCCGGGACTAGGCTACAATGAGCAGTTCTTC
TRBJ1-1 many - TRBV7-6 CASSFATGRNFGTEAFF TGTGCCAGCAGCTTTGCGACAGGTCGAAATTTTGGGACTGAAGCTTTCTTT
TRBJ1-1 few - TRBV7-2 CASSLREGLGYTEAFF TGTGCCAGCAGCTTAAGGGAAGGACTCGGATACACTGAAGCTTTCTTT
TRBJ1-1 many TRBD1 TRBV5-1 CASSLGATGGRAEAFF TGCGCCAGCAGCTTGGGGGCCACAGGGGGAAGGGCTGAAGCTTTCTTT
TRBJ2-5 many TRBD2 TRBV10-3 CAISEASGGPQETQYF TGTGCCATCAGTGAGGCTAGCGGGGGGCCCCAGGAGACCCAGTACTTC
TRBJ1-6 many - TRBV29-1 CSVGPPLHF TGCAGCGTTGGTCCACCCCTCCACTTT
TRBJ2-1 few - TRBV5-1 CASSSATLGGNEQFF TGCGCCAGCAGCTCCGCGACCCTCGGGGGCAATGAGCAGTTCTTC
TRBJ1-6 many TRBD1 TRBV20-1 CSARSATGGSSYNSPLHF TGCAGTGCTAGAAGCGCGACAGGGGGAAGCTCCTATAATTCACCCCTCCACTTT
TRBJ1-6 - TRBD1 TRBV6-5 CASSYFVPDRDNSPLHF TGTGCCAGCAGTTACTTCGTGCCGGACAGGGATAATTCACCCCTCCACTTT
TRBJ2-7 - TRBD1 TRBV20-1 CSAREGTGGYEQYF TGCAGTGCTAGAGAAGGGACAGGGGGCTACGAGCAGTACTTC
TRBJ2-3 few - TRBV28 CASSLRGRGTDTQYF TGTGCCAGCAGTCTGAGGGGCCGGGGCACAGATACGCAGTATTTT
TRBJ1-1 few - TRBV5-1 CASGRGIGNTEAFF TGCGCCAGCGGCCGTGGGATTGGGAACACTGAAGCTTTCTTT
TRBJ2-1 - - TRBV5-6 CASSSWPGSYNEQFF TGTGCCAGCAGCTCCTGGCCGGGCTCCTACAATGAGCAGTTCTTC
TRBJ1-1 many TRBD1 TRBV7-9 CASSFQGEWYGAFF TGTGCCAGCAGCTTCCAGGGGGAATGGTACGGAGCTTTCTTT
TRBJ2-1 few - TRBV3-1 CASSEGRGEQFF TGTGCCAGCAGCGAAGGGAGAGGTGAGCAGTTCTTC
TRBJ1-2 many - TRBV6-2/TRBV6-3 CASSYPDPHLIPRTIYGYTF TGTGCCAGCAGTTACCCGGACCCTCACTTGATCCCACGGACTATCTATGGCTACACCTTC
TRBJ2-1 few TRBD2 TRBV20-1 CSAAIAGARYNEQFF TGCAGTGCTGCAATAGCGGGGGCACGCTACAATGAGCAGTTCTTC
TRBJ1-1 many - TRBV7-9 CASTLRSGGRAEAFF TGTGCCAGCACCCTTCGGAGTGGGGGTCGGGCTGAAGCTTTCTTT
TRBJ2-5 many TRBD1 TRBV10-3 CAISVGTGETQYF TGTGCCATCAGTGTTGGGACAGGAGAGACCCAGTACTTC
TRBJ2-1 - - TRBV7-2 CACSLGRGSYNEQFF TGTGCCTGCAGCCTGGGACGGGGCTCCTACAATGAGCAGTTCTTC
TRBJ2-3 many TRBD2 TRBV11-2 CASSISGSTDTQYF TGTGCCAGCAGCATTAGCGGGAGCACAGATACGCAGTATTTT
TRBJ1-1 - - TRBV30 CAWLRASEAFF TGTGCCTGGCTCAGGGCTAGTGAAGCTTTCTTT
TRBJ2-2 many - TRBV7-2 CASSLDRTANTGELFF TGTGCCAGCAGCTTAGATCGGACTGCGAACACCGGGGAGCTGTTTTTT
TRBJ1-1 - - TRBV3-1 CASSLGRTEAFF TGTGCCAGCAGCCTCGGAAGGACTGAAGCTTTCTTT